The entry below gives a single T cell receptor beta chain sequence along with its context. Antigen unknown. Germline V gene data show CDR1 as LGHNA and CDR2 as YSLEER. Trimming removed 1 base from V and 7 bases from J; junction bases left unmatched: 8. This CDR3 region has 15 residues. The data were taken from a study of lymphopenia after photon versus proton radiotherapy. Repertoires were generated with immunoSEQ multiplex PCR, while TCRdb's copy carries only in-frame clones and drops some. The sample carries approximately 23,000 clones, roughly 90% recorded once. Notes on the study in general: In patients who died, overall survival fell as post-nadir TCR diversity dropped more.

This sequence joins TRBV4-3 and TRBJ2-5; 8 bases are shared with TRBD2. The source was peripheral blood, collected from a patient treated with proton-based radiotherapy. The receptor was isolated from an elderly man with esophageal cancer. The CDR3 protein is CASSQGGTSGGTQYF. CDR3 nucleotide sequence: TGCGCCAGCAGCCAAGGAGGCACTAGCGGAGGGACCCAGTACTTC.